The 30 T cell receptor beta chains below all came from one sample that was sequenced in a study of a mutant IDH1 vaccine in newly diagnosed glioma. Their recognized antigens are unknown. The method was immunoSEQ multiplex PCR; TCRdb's version includes in-frame clones alone and lacks a portion of them. The sample has about 30,000 clones, 85% to 90% seen once. Indicated time point: week 11, during vaccination. Every vaccine dose comprised 300 ug of mutant IDH1 20-mer peptide plus topical imiquimod. This sample comprised PBMCs, obtained from a glioma patient whose treatment included an IDH1 peptide vaccine. The receptors were gathered from a man aged 18 to 29 with glioma.

The chain has TRBV5-8 and TRBJ1-5; possibly TRBD1 for D (6 bases). CDR1 SGHTS and CDR2 YDEGEE come from the germline V gene. The V end lost 5 bases, the J end lost 2 bases, and 14 bases lay between the germline ends. The CDR3 runs to 15 residues. The DNA for the CDR3 is TGTGCCAGCAGTTGGGGGGGGCGCGGCAATCAGCCCCAGCATTTT. Translated, it gives CASSWGGRGNQPQHF.

V is TRBV2 and J is TRBJ1-5; 9 bases fit TRBD1. Trimming at V came to 8 bases and at J to 6 bases, leaving 11 bases not matched to a gene. Germline lookup yields CDR1 SNHLY and CDR2 FYNNEI. This CDR3 region has 15 residues. This CDR3 is CASETGQGLGQPQHF. The CDR3 DNA reads as TGTGCCAGCGAAACGGGACAGGGTTTAGGTCAGCCCCAGCATTTT.

The chain carries TRBV5-1 and TRBJ2-5; TRBD1 agrees at 9 bases. The V gene's germline CDR1 is SGHRS and CDR2 YFSETQ. With 4 bases clipped from V and 6 bases from J, the junction kept 10 bases outside the gene matches. The CDR3 has 15 residues. The CDR3 region has the DNA TGCGCCAGCAGCCGGACCGGGACAGGGATTAAGACCCAGTACTTC. Translating it yields CASSRTGTGIKTQYF.

This sequence joins TRBV29-1 and TRBJ2-3, with 12 bases that match TRBD1. J gave up 4 bases and V 5 bases, and 10 bases lay outside the gene matches. Looked up from germline, CDR1 is SQVTM and CDR2 is ANQGSEA. The CDR3 loop spans 16 amino acids. The CDR3 loop reads CSVIQEGQGAADTQYF. Written as DNA, the CDR3 is TGCAGCGTTATACAGGAGGGACAGGGGGCCGCAGATACGCAGTATTTT.

This chain uses TRBV11-2 with TRBJ2-3; D unresolved. The germline CDR1 and CDR2 sequences are SGHAT and FQNNGV. V lost 1 base, J lost 2 bases, and 4 bases lay in between. This CDR3 is 13 amino acids long. CDR3 residues: CASSLVLTDTQYF. CDR3 coding DNA: TGTGCCAGCAGCTTAGTCCTCACAGATACGCAGTATTTT.

The CDR3, as DNA: TGTGCCAGCTCACCGGGACAGAATAGCAATCAGCCCCAGCATTTT. Amino acids: CASSPGQNSNQPQHF. The V call is TRBV18, the J call TRBJ1-5, with TRBD1 identical over 7 bases. This CDR3 spans 15 amino acids. V lost 3 bases, J lost 0 bases, and 2 bases stayed unmatched. Germline V gives CDR1 KGHSH, CDR2 LQKENI.

V is TRBV6-5 and J is TRBJ2-5; 11 bases are shared with TRBD2. The V gene's germline CDR1 is MNHEY and CDR2 SVGAGI. The length of the CDR3 is 14 residues. The V and J ends lost 6 bases and 5 bases, in that order; junction bases with no gene match: 5. Written as DNA, the CDR3 is TGTGCCAGCAGAGTAGCGGGAGGGCCCGAGACCCAGTACTTC. This sequence encodes CASRVAGGPETQYF.

This chain links TRBV15 with TRBJ1-1; no clear D. Per germline, CDR1 LNHNV and CDR2 YYDKDF (reference sequence). Trimming removed 1 base at V and 0 bases at J, with 15 bases between. The CDR3 covers 17 residues. Written as DNA, the CDR3 is TGTGCCACCAGCAGAGTCCGAGGCCTGAACTTGAACACTGAAGCTTTCTTT. Translation: CATSRVRGLNLNTEAFF.

This clone has a single count. This chain links TRBV29-1 with TRBJ2-1; D is possibly TRBD2 (6 bases). Between the trimmed V and J ends, which lost 5 bases and 0 bases, there was a span of 14 bases. Germline CDR1 is SQVTM and CDR2 is ANQGSEA. This CDR3 has 15 amino acids. CDR3 nucleotides: TGCAGCGTTCCGGTAGCGGCCAGCTCCTACAATGAGCAGTTCTTC. It yields the protein CSVPVAASSYNEQFF.

In its sample, this clone was seen a few times. The V and J genes are TRBV5-1 and TRBJ1-1; a possible D gene is TRBD1 (6 bases). The CDR3 runs to 13 residues. With 0 bases removed from V and 8 bases from J, the gap between germline ends came to 11 bases. The V gene's germline CDR1 is SGHRS and CDR2 YFSETQ. Written as DNA, the CDR3 is TGCGCCAGCAGCTTGGGCAGGGGATCGGAAGCTTTCTTT. Residues: CASSLGRGSEAFF.

The V call is TRBV29-1, the J call TRBJ2-7; the D gene is possibly TRBD2 (5 bases). Germline loops: CDR1 SQVTM, CDR2 ANQGSEA. The CDR3 has 11 amino acids. Between the trimmed V and J ends, which lost 1 base and 9 bases, there was a span of 10 bases. Written as DNA, the CDR3 is TGCAGCGTTGAAGGAGCGGAACTGCAGTACTTC. Translated, it gives CSVEGAELQYF.

The chain's CDR3 is CAWSVHRNTEAFF. The CDR3 nucleotides are TGTGCCTGGAGTGTACACCGGAACACTGAAGCTTTCTTT. The chain carries TRBV30 and TRBJ1-1; D remains ambiguous. The CDR3 totals 13 residues. Deletions cut 0 bases from V and 1 base from J, with 6 bases between. Germline assignment: CDR1 GTSNPN and CDR2 SVGIG (reference sequence). The complete variable domain, with remaining parts taken from reference TRBV30 and TRBJ1-1, reads SQTIHQWPATLVQPVGSPLSLECTVEGTSNPNLYWYRQAAGRGLQLLFYSVGIGQISSEVPQNLSASRPQDRQFILSSKKLLLSDSGFYLCAWSVHRNTEAFFGQGTRLTVV.

V usage is TRBV7-2 and J usage is TRBJ1-1; D ambiguous. CDR1 is SGHTA and CDR2 is FQGNSA in the germline V gene. Trimming took 4 bases from V and 1 from J, leaving 7 bases between them. The CDR3 has 13 residues. For the CDR3, the DNA is TGTGCCAGCAGCTCCGGACCGAACACTGAAGCTTTCTTT. Translation: CASSSGPNTEAFF.

The chain links TRBV5-1 to TRBJ1-1; the match to TRBD1 covers 11 bases. The germline CDR1 and CDR2 sequences are SGHRS and YFSETQ. Trimming removed 1 base from V and 1 base from J; junction bases left unmatched: 6. There are 17 residues in the CDR3. CDR3 sequence reads: CASSLTGDRGSNTEAFF. The DNA for the CDR3 is TGCGCCAGCAGCTTGACGGGGGACAGGGGGTCGAACACTGAAGCTTTCTTT.

This chain connects TRBV28 to TRBJ2-6; the D gene could be TRBD1 or TRBD2 (6 bases each). Trimming pared 7 bases from V and 0 bases from J, leaving 10 bases between. This CDR3 has 15 residues. Germline loops: CDR1 MDHEN, CDR2 SYDVKM. The CDR3 DNA follows: TGTGCCAGCAAGGGGGGCTACTCTGGGGCCAACGTCCTGACTTTC. Amino acids: CASKGGYSGANVLTF.

By share, this clone counts as medium-sized (0.01 to 0.1%). This rearrangement joins TRBV5-1 to TRBJ2-5; D possibly matches TRBD1 or TRBD2 (5 bases each). The CDR3 spans 18 residues. V was clipped by 2 bases and J by 1 base, with 21 bases between them. Germline V gene data show CDR1 as SGHRS and CDR2 as YFSETQ. The CDR3 sequence: CASSFEGIILKSQETQYF. As DNA, the CDR3 is TGCGCCAGCAGCTTTGAGGGGATCATCCTTAAATCCCAAGAGACCCAGTACTTC.

This rearrangement joins TRBV19 to TRBJ2-2; possible D gene TRBD1, 6 bases. Germline values: CDR1 LNHDA, CDR2 SQIVND (reference sequence). This CDR3 contains 15 residues. With 6 bases removed from V and 5 bases from J, the gap between germline ends came to 16 bases. The CDR3 coding sequence is TGTGCCAGTAGCGCCGGGACACTATCTACCGGGGAGCTGTTTTTT. This sequence encodes CASSAGTLSTGELFF.

The gene calls are TRBV19 and TRBJ1-2, with 8 bases that match TRBD1. The length of the CDR3 is 16 residues. J was trimmed by 0 bases and V by 5 bases; bases with no gene match: 8. Germline lookup yields CDR1 LNHDA and CDR2 SQIVND (reference sequence). This chain's CDR3 is CASSATGATANYGYTF. CDR3 nucleotide sequence: TGTGCCAGTAGTGCGACAGGGGCCACGGCTAACTATGGCTACACCTTC. Combining the CDR3 with reference TRBV19 and TRBJ1-2 gives the whole variable domain DGGITQSPKYLFRKEGQNVTLSCEQNLNHDAMYWYRQDPGQGLRLIYYSQIVNDFQKGDIAEGYSVSREKKESFPLTVTSAQKNPTAFYLCASSATGATANYGYTFGSGTRLTVV.

V usage is TRBV25-1 and J usage is TRBJ2-5; no clear D. Germline CDR1 and CDR2: MGHDK and SYGVNS. V gave up 0 bases and J gave up 2 bases, with 10 bases separating them. The CDR3 runs to 15 residues. The CDR3 loop reads CASSEYGTGQETQYF. DNA for the CDR3: TGTGCCAGCAGTGAATATGGAACTGGACAAGAGACCCAGTACTTC.

The chain recombines TRBV6-6 with TRBJ1-2; D remains ambiguous. CDR1 MNHNY and CDR2 SVGAGI come from the germline V gene (reference sequence). The CDR3 is made up of 14 amino acids. With 2 bases removed from V and 0 bases from J, the gap between germline ends came to 7 bases. For the CDR3, the DNA is TGTGCCAGCAGTTACGACGGACCTAACTATGGCTACACCTTC. Its protein product is CASSYDGPNYGYTF.

The chain uses TRBV29-1 and TRBJ1-1, with D uncertain. V lost 4 bases, J lost 7 bases, and 19 bases lay in between. CDR1 is SQVTM, CDR2 ANQGSEA, per germline. The CDR3 runs to 14 residues. The CDR3 DNA reads TGCAGCGTTGGGCCTATTGGTTACCCTCGTGAAGCTTTCTTT. Residues: CSVGPIGYPREAFF.

The chain recombines TRBV7-2 with TRBJ2-5; D is ambiguous. V lost 4 bases to trimming and J lost 9 bases, with 9 bases between them. The CDR3 totals 11 residues. CDR1 SGHTA and CDR2 FQGNSA come from the germline V gene. The CDR3 nucleotides read TGTGCCAGCAGCTCCCCCCCGTCCCAGTACTTC. The encoded protein is CASSSPPSQYF.

V gene TRBV2 combines with J gene TRBJ1-5; possible D gene TRBD1, 6 bases. Trimming shortened V by 5 bases and J by 3 bases, and 14 bases separated the two germline ends. Per germline, CDR1 SNHLY and CDR2 FYNNEI. There are 15 residues in the CDR3. The CDR3 loop is CASSLDSLDNQPQHF. The CDR3 bases are TGTGCCAGCAGTCTGGACAGTTTGGACAATCAGCCCCAGCATTTT.

V and J are TRBV30 and TRBJ1-1; perhaps TRBD1 as D (5 bases). Trimming removed 4 bases at V and 1 base at J, with 13 bases between. This CDR3 has 14 amino acids. The germline CDR1 and CDR2 sequences are GTSNPN and SVGIG (reference sequence). The CDR3 reads CAWMGRGPNTEAFF. In DNA, the CDR3 is TGTGCCTGGATGGGCCGGGGCCCGAACACTGAAGCTTTCTTT.

The rearrangement joins TRBV7-2 to TRBJ1-5; TRBD1 might be the D (5 bases). The germline CDR1 and CDR2 sequences are SGHTA and FQGNSA. Between the trimmed V and J ends, which lost 0 bases and 11 bases, there was a span of 14 bases. The CDR3 has 14 residues. CDR3: CASSLATGEVAQHF. The CDR3, as DNA: TGTGCCAGCAGCTTAGCAACAGGAGAAGTTGCCCAGCATTTT. The whole variable domain, remainder taken from reference TRBV7-2 and TRBJ1-5, is GAGVSQSPSNKVTEKGKDVELRCDPISGHTALYWYRQSLGQGLEFLIYFQGNSAPDKSGLPSDRFSAERTGGSVSTLTIQRTQQEDSAVYLCASSLATGEVAQHFGDGTRLSIL.

V usage is TRBV30 and J usage is TRBJ1-1; a weak D match, TRBD1 (6 bases). This CDR3 comprises 15 residues. V was cut by 3 bases and J by 0 bases, with 14 bases left in between. The germline CDR1 and CDR2 sequences are GTSNPN and SVGIG (reference sequence). CDR3 sequence: CAWSAGTFVNTEAFF. The DNA for the CDR3 is TGTGCCTGGAGCGCTGGGACATTCGTGAACACTGAAGCTTTCTTT.

The genes are TRBV4-3 and TRBJ1-6; TRBD1 matches at 7 bases. Germline assignment: CDR1 LGHNA and CDR2 YSLEER. J was trimmed by 0 bases and V by 1 base; bases with no gene match: 6. The CDR3 consists of 18 residues. The CDR3 DNA follows: TGCGCCAGCAGCCAAGGCAGGGGGTCGTTCTCCTATAATTCACCCCTCCACTTT. Its protein product is CASSQGRGSFSYNSPLHF.

J is TRBJ2-7 and V is TRBV5-1; TRBD2 aligns across 8 bases. V was clipped by 2 bases and J by 2 bases; unmatched bases: 6. CDR1 and CDR2 (germline): SGHRS, YFSETQ. The CDR3 consists of 15 residues. CDR3 DNA: TGCGCCAGCAGCTTCTATGGACTAGCAGCCTACGAGCAGTACTTC. Protein product: CASSFYGLAAYEQYF.

DNA of the CDR3: TGCGCCAGCAGCCAGCCACCGGAGGGAAAGCCCCAGCATTTT. As protein: CASSQPPEGKPQHF. V is TRBV4-1 and J is TRBJ1-5; D unclear. From germline, CDR1 is MGHRA and CDR2 YSYEKL. Trimming stripped 3 bases from V and 8 bases from J, with 14 bases between. This CDR3 is 14 amino acids long.

The chain has TRBV30 and TRBJ1-5; D gene unclear. V was clipped by 1 base and J by 1 base, with 5 bases between them. The CDR3 extends over 13 amino acids. CDR1 is GTSNPN and CDR2 is SVGIG in the germline V gene (reference sequence). The CDR3 nucleotides read TGTGCCTGGAGTGAAGGGAGCAATCAGCCCCAGCATTTT. It codes for CAWSEGSNQPQHF.